The 29 T cell receptor beta chains reported below all come from one sample, sequenced in a study of blood T cell repertoires in COVID-19. Sequencing was performed with immunoSEQ multiplex PCR; in TCRdb, only in-frame clones are kept and a portion is missing. The table records about 280,000 clones, roughly 90% of them present only once. The sample was PBMCs or T cells enriched from blood (not recorded which). These receptors were taken from a man in his forties who had been exposed to COVID-19.

The chain employs TRBV5-5 and TRBJ2-5; 7 bases are a match to TRBD2. The CDR3 runs to 15 residues. J lost 6 bases, V lost 1 base, and 9 bases had no gene match. Germline V gene lookup returns CDR1 SGHKS and CDR2 YYEKEE (reference sequence). The CDR3 region has the DNA TGTGCCAGCAGCTTGAATCGGGGGGATCGAAAGACCCAGTACTTC. It yields the protein CASSLNRGDRKTQYF.

The chain employs TRBV5-1 and TRBJ1-6, with a possible D match to TRBD1 (5 bases). The CDR3 runs 15 residues. The V gene lost 0 bases and the J gene lost 8 bases, with 12 bases spanning the gap. Looked up from germline, CDR1 is SGHRS and CDR2 is YFSETQ. The CDR3 loop reads CASSLGPGSDSPLHF. For the CDR3, the DNA is TGCGCCAGCAGCTTGGGTCCAGGGTCGGATTCACCCCTCCACTTT. The whole variable domain, remainder taken from reference TRBV5-1 and TRBJ1-6, is KAGVTQTPRYLIKTRGQQVTLSCSPISGHRSVSWYQQTPGQGLQFLFEYFSETQRNKGNFPGRFSGRQFSNSRSEMNVSTLELGDSALYLCASSLGPGSDSPLHFGNGTRLTVT.

The chain's CDR3 is CASSQGQTRGTEAFF. DNA for the CDR3: TGCGCCAGCAGCCAAGGACAGACGCGGGGCACTGAAGCTTTCTTT. The chain is built from TRBV4-1 and TRBJ1-1, with D possibly being TRBD1 (5 bases). The V end lost 1 base, the J end lost 4 bases, and 13 bases lay between the germline ends. Germline CDR1 MGHRA, CDR2 YSYEKL. The CDR3 is 15 residues long.

This chain links TRBV4-3 with TRBJ2-4; weak D call: TRBD2 (5 bases). This CDR3 contains 14 residues. Germline-derived CDR1 and CDR2 are LGHNA and YSLEER. V dropped 3 bases and J dropped 8 bases, with 14 bases sitting between them. CDR3 sequence: CASSQDSRGDIQYF. The CDR3, as DNA: TGCGCCAGCAGCCAGGACTCCCGTGGGGACATTCAGTACTTC.

This chain uses TRBV12-5 with TRBJ2-3; D uncertain. The CDR3 runs to 16 residues. V lost 5 bases and J 2 bases, leaving 17 bases between the germline ends. Looked up from germline, CDR1 is LGHNT and CDR2 is FRNRAP. CDR3 region: CASGPNPLRITDTQYF. The CDR3 region has the DNA TGTGCTAGTGGTCCCAATCCCCTTAGAATCACAGATACGCAGTATTTT.

CDR3 DNA sequence: TGTGCCAGCAGCGGACGGGACAGGGAGCAGTTCTTC. Protein sequence: CASSGRDREQFF. J is TRBJ2-1 and V is TRBV9; 8 nucleotides agree with TRBD1. CDR1 and CDR2 (germline): SGDLS, YYNGEE. The CDR3 sequence is 12 residues long. Unmatched junction bases numbered 3, after V lost 3 bases and J lost 10 bases. Filled out from reference TRBV9 and TRBJ2-1, the complete variable domain reads DSGVTQTPKHLITATGQRVTLRCSPRSGDLSVYWYQQSLDQGLQFLIQYYNGEERAKGNILERFSAQQFPDLHSELNLSSLELGDSALYFCASSGRDREQFFGPGTRLTVL.

This clone was seen once. The V call is TRBV11-2, the J call TRBJ2-7; 8 nucleotides match TRBD1. The CDR3 runs to 15 residues. V dropped 4 bases and J dropped 3; count of bases not matched to a gene: 8. Germline V lookup: CDR1 SGHAT, CDR2 FQNNGV. CDR3 DNA: TGTGCCAGCAGCTCAAACAGGGACAGGATCTACGAGCAGTACTTC. Protein: CASSSNRDRIYEQYF.

This chain links TRBV10-3 with TRBJ2-5; TRBD2 agrees at 15 bases. The ends lost 4 bases at V and 5 bases at J; junction bases unmatched: 8. Germline V gene data show CDR1 as ENHRY and CDR2 as SYGVKD. CDR3 size: 17 residues. CDR3 sequence: CAISAGLAGGSEETQYF. The CDR3 nucleotides read TGTGCCATCAGTGCGGGACTAGCGGGAGGTTCAGAGGAGACCCAGTACTTC.

The V call is TRBV27, the J call TRBJ2-7; 8 nucleotides line up with TRBD2. CDR1 is MNHEY and CDR2 is SMNVEV in the germline V gene (reference sequence). V was pared by 4 bases and J by 3 bases, with 8 bases of the junction left unmatched. The CDR3 covers 15 residues. The CDR3 nucleotides read TGTGCCAGCAGTTCCACGGGGGGGTATAACTACGAGCAGTACTTC. This codes for CASSSTGGYNYEQYF.

This clone was observed a single time. This chain uses TRBV5-1 with TRBJ2-3; D ambiguous. Between the trimmed V and J ends, which lost 6 bases and 1 base, there was a span of 12 bases. The CDR3 extends over 14 amino acids. CDR1 and CDR2 from the germline V gene are SGHRS and YFSETQ. DNA for the CDR3: TGCGCCAGCATGGGTAGCATCGGCACAGATACGCAGTATTTT. Translating it yields CASMGSIGTDTQYF.

The chain is built from TRBV5-1 and TRBJ2-1; 9 bases fit TRBD2. Germline lookup yields CDR1 SGHRS and CDR2 YFSETQ. The CDR3 runs 15 residues. Trimming took 4 bases from V and 5 from J; bases not matched to a gene: 7. Here the CDR3 DNA reads TGCGCCAGCAGCCTAGGACTAGCGAACCACAATGAGCAGTTCTTC. It specifies CASSLGLANHNEQFF.

This chain connects TRBV19 to TRBJ2-3; TRBD2 matches at 8 bases. CDR1 is LNHDA, CDR2 SQIVND, per germline (reference sequence). The CDR3 consists of 16 residues. J lost 6 bases, V lost 2 bases, and 10 bases had no gene match. The CDR3 here is CASSITSGKGRDTQYF. In nucleotides, the CDR3 is TGTGCCAGTAGTATAACTAGCGGCAAAGGGCGGGATACGCAGTATTTT.

The table lists this clone with a few counts. The chain has TRBV20-1 and TRBJ2-7, with TRBD2 matching over 9 bases. The V and J ends lost 3 bases and 6 bases, in that order; junction bases with no gene match: 9. Germline CDR1 and CDR2: DFQATT and SNEGSKA (reference sequence). This CDR3 has 14 residues. CDR3 amino acids: CSASRLAGDREQYF. The DNA for the CDR3 is TGCAGTGCTAGTCGGTTAGCGGGAGACCGCGAGCAGTACTTC.

The chain joins TRBV5-1 to TRBJ1-5; 8 positions agree with TRBD1. The trim removed 4 bases at V and 9 bases at J, leaving 9 bases unmatched. This CDR3 has 14 residues. Germline CDR1 SGHRS, CDR2 YFSETQ. This CDR3 reads CASSIGTGKGPQHF. DNA for the CDR3: TGCGCCAGCAGCATCGGGACAGGTAAAGGGCCCCAGCATTTT.

The chain uses TRBV5-4 and TRBJ1-1; TRBD1 aligns across 8 bases. Germline V gene data show CDR1 as SGHNT and CDR2 as YYREEE (reference sequence). Germline trimming cut 4 bases from V and 7 bases from J; bases unmatched to any gene: 6. The CDR3 covers 13 residues. The CDR3, as DNA: TGTGCCAGCAGCGAAGGGACAGGCGGTGAAGCTTTCTTT. Translation: CASSEGTGGEAFF.

This clone was recorded only once. The V gene is TRBV28, the J gene TRBJ2-4, with TRBD2 matching over 15 bases. Germline CDR1 is MDHEN and CDR2 is SYDVKM. The CDR3 loop spans 23 amino acids. Germline trimming cut 2 bases from V and 0 bases from J; bases unmatched to any gene: 17. The CDR3 nucleotides are TGTGCCAGCAGTTTAAGGGTTGTAAGTGGTGGACTAGCGGGAGGGCTAGCCAAAAACATTCAGTACTTC. It is translated as CASSLRVVSGGLAGGLAKNIQYF. Looking up the rest from reference TRBV28 and TRBJ2-4 gives the full variable domain: DVKVTQSSRYLVKRTGEKVFLECVQDMDHENMFWYRQDPGLGLRLIYFSYDVKMKEKGDIPEGYSVSREKKERFSLILESASTNQTSMYLCASSLRVVSGGLAGGLAKNIQYFGAGTRLSVL.

The CDR3 loop is CASSLTRTEVGGTQYF. CDR3 nucleotides: TGTGCCAGCAGTTTAACCCGGACTGAGGTGGGGGGTACGCAGTATTTT. The chain links TRBV28 to TRBJ2-3, with D perhaps matching TRBD2 (6 bases). This CDR3 has 16 residues. Trimming took 2 bases from V and 8 from J, leaving 20 bases between them. Germline V gene sequence: CDR1 MDHEN, CDR2 SYDVKM.

The chain recombines TRBV10-3 with TRBJ2-7, with D uncertain. CDR1 is ENHRY, CDR2 SYGVKD, per germline. Trimming removed 0 bases at V and 3 bases at J, with 9 bases between. The CDR3 contains 14 residues. The CDR3 sequence: CAISESPTHYEQYF. For the CDR3, the DNA is TGTGCCATCAGTGAGTCGCCGACTCACTACGAGCAGTACTTC.

The chain has TRBV12-2 and TRBJ1-4; no check of the table's D call, TRBD1, against the DNA was made. TRBV12-2 is recorded as a pseudogene. This CDR3 contains 18 residues. DNA of the CDR3: TGTGCAAGTCGCTTAGATCCTCACAGGGGCCTATCTAATGAAAAACTGTTTTTT. As protein: CASRLDPHRGLSNEKLFF.

This clone came up a few times. The genes are TRBV19 and TRBJ2-2, with 7 bases matching TRBD2. Germline V gives CDR1 LNHDA, CDR2 SQIVND (reference sequence). Trimming cost V 4 bases and J 0 bases; bases outside gene matches: 2. This CDR3 is built from 15 residues. This chain's CDR3 is CASSKGLANTGELFF. The CDR3 DNA is TGTGCCAGTAGTAAAGGACTAGCGAACACCGGGGAGCTGTTTTTT.

This chain connects TRBV28 to TRBJ1-2; 8 bases agree with TRBD1. Germline V gene data show CDR1 as MDHEN and CDR2 as SYDVKM. After removal of 3 bases from V and 4 bases from J, the junction contained 4 bases not matched to a gene. This CDR3 region has 14 residues. CDR3 protein: CASSFGQGGYGYTF. In DNA, the CDR3 is TGTGCCAGCAGTTTTGGACAGGGAGGCTATGGCTACACCTTC.

In the case of this clone: The junction departs from the called germline gene at one end, perhaps through a read error. V and J are TRBV27 and TRBJ2-1; a weak D match, TRBD1 (5 bases). Germline CDR1 reads MNHEY; CDR2 reads SMNVEV (reference sequence). The CDR3 covers 15 residues. CDR3 sequence: CASSGFPPRGPGEVF. Written as DNA, the CDR3 is TGTGCCAGCAGTGGATTCCCCCCTAGGGGCCCAGGCGAGGTCTTC.

The chain joins TRBV27 to TRBJ2-3, with TRBD2 matching over 9 bases. The CDR3 extends over 20 amino acids. V lost 0 bases and J lost 3; bases outside the gene matches: 16. Germline CDR1 MNHEY, CDR2 SMNVEV (reference sequence). The CDR3 DNA follows: TGTGCCAGCAGTTTATCGTCCTTTGTTTTAGCGGGAGAAGTAACAGATACGCAGTATTTT. This encodes CASSLSSFVLAGEVTDTQYF.

The chain is built from TRBV7-9 and TRBJ2-1; 13 bases are shared with TRBD2. CDR3 length equals 16 residues. Unmatched junction bases numbered 6, after V lost 2 bases and J lost 8 bases. CDR1 and CDR2 from the germline V gene are SEHNR and FQNEAQ (reference sequence). CDR3 sequence (DNA): TGTGCCAGCAGCTTAACGACTAGCGGGAGGTTCTATGAGCAGTTCTTC. This sequence encodes CASSLTTSGRFYEQFF. Looking up the rest from reference TRBV7-9 and TRBJ2-1 gives the full variable domain: DTGVSQNPRHKITKRGQNVTFRCDPISEHNRLYWYRQTLGQGPEFLTYFQNEAQLEKSRLLSDRFSAERPKGSFSTLEIQRTEQGDSAMYLCASSLTTSGRFYEQFFGPGTRLTVL.

The rearrangement links TRBV21-1 to TRBJ1-1; TRBD1, the D gene given by the table, was not confirmed from the DNA. TRBV21-1 is given as a pseudogene. This CDR3 is 13 amino acids long. CDR3: CASTTDRNTEAFF. DNA for the CDR3: TGTGCCAGCACCACGGACAGGAACACTGAAGCTTTCTTT.

V is TRBV11-3 and J is TRBJ2-1; the D is unclear. Per germline, CDR1 SGHNT and CDR2 YENEEA. This CDR3 is built from 15 residues. Trimming took 6 bases from V and 0 from J, leaving 12 bases between them. Here the CDR3 reads CASSLISSSYNEQFF. CDR3 DNA: TGTGCCAGCAGTTTAATTAGTAGCTCCTACAATGAGCAGTTCTTC.

As DNA, the CDR3 is TGCGCCAGCAGACCCCCGGGTAACACTGAAGCTTTCTTT. This translates into CASRPPGNTEAFF. The chain links TRBV5-1 to TRBJ1-1; D unclear. V was pared by 5 bases and J by 2 bases, with 10 bases between. CDR3 length: 13 amino acids. Germline CDR1 reads SGHRS; CDR2 reads YFSETQ.

The chain uses TRBV4-3 and TRBJ1-3; D not certain. This CDR3 is built from 16 residues. Germline values: CDR1 LGHNA, CDR2 YSLEER. Deletions cut 0 bases from V and 0 bases from J, with 9 bases between. In DNA form, the CDR3 reads TGCGCCAGCAGCCAAGATGCGGGAGACTCTGGAAACACCATATATTTT. Its translation: CASSQDAGDSGNTIYF.

The J gene is TRBJ1-3, the V gene TRBV5-4; 7 positions agree with TRBD1. In germline, CDR1 is SGHNT, CDR2 YYREEE (reference sequence). J lost 0 bases, V lost 4 bases, and 19 bases had no gene match. This CDR3 region has 20 residues. CDR3 sequence reads: CASSAHGGTDSRLSGNTIYF. The CDR3 nucleotides are TGTGCCAGCAGCGCCCATGGAGGGACAGACTCTCGCCTCTCTGGAAACACCATATATTTT.